These 11 T cell receptor beta chains came from one sample sequenced in a study of CD8 T cells in Susac syndrome. A quantity of about 0.5 to 1 ug RNA underwent reverse transcription using random hexamers. TCRdb redid the calling of the immunoSEQ multiplex PCR reads with MiXCR, one entry per CDR3 protein. The data show about 190,000 distinct CDR3 sequences, with 90% to 95% seen just once and around 0.1% held by the top ten. The sequenced material came from CD4+ T cells from PBMCs. The receptors stem from a human donor in good health.

This clonotype occurred once. The chain couples TRBV29-1 to TRBJ1-1; no clear D. Germline V lookup: CDR1 SQVTM, CDR2 ANQGSEA. With 1 base removed from V and 0 bases from J, the gap between germline ends came to 6 bases. The CDR3 covers 13 residues. CDR3 DNA: TGCAGCGTTGAAGGGCAGTTGAACACTGAAGCTTTCTTT. Its protein product is CSVEGQLNTEAFF.

The chain recombines TRBV29-1 with TRBJ2-1; 7 bases map to TRBD1. Per the germline V gene, CDR1 is SQVTM and CDR2 is ANQGSEA. V was pared by 4 bases and J by 2 bases, with 5 bases of the junction left unmatched. The length of the CDR3 is 14 residues. CDR3 region: CSVGDRATYNEQFF. The DNA of the CDR3 is TGCAGCGTTGGAGACAGGGCCACCTACAATGAGCAGTTCTTC.

This clonotype was seen once. J is TRBJ1-1 and V is TRBV27; possibly TRBD1 for D (5 bases). The CDR3 has 14 residues. CDR1 and CDR2 from the germline V gene are MNHEY and SMNVEV (reference sequence). V lost 6 bases and J lost 3, with 14 bases in between. CDR3 sequence: CASSDSGKHTEAFF. The CDR3 bases are TGTGCCAGCAGCGACTCAGGGAAACACACTGAAGCTTTCTTT.

The chain carries TRBV20-1 and TRBJ2-1; tentative D call: TRBD2 (6 bases). This CDR3 comprises 15 residues. Between the trimmed V and J ends, which lost 1 base and 6 bases, there was a span of 16 bases. Germline-derived CDR1 and CDR2 are DFQATT and SNEGSKA (reference sequence). DNA for the CDR3: TGCAGTGCTAGAGGTCCATGGACGGGAGTCAATGAGCAGTTCTTC. It codes for CSARGPWTGVNEQFF.

The chain is built from TRBV29-1 and TRBJ2-3; TRBD1 might be the D (5 bases). V was pared by 6 bases and J by 0 bases, with 13 bases between. Germline V gene lookup returns CDR1 SQVTM and CDR2 ANQGSEA. The CDR3 is made up of 14 amino acids. The CDR3 DNA reads TGCAGCGTAGGCAGGGCTGCTAGCACAGATACGCAGTATTTT. This codes for CSVGRAASTDTQYF.

The genes are TRBV3-1 and TRBJ2-1, with 12 positions matching TRBD1. The CDR3 loop spans 15 amino acids. V dropped 5 bases and J dropped 7; count of bases not matched to a gene: 6. CDR1 LGHDT and CDR2 YNNKEL come from the germline V gene (reference sequence). The CDR3 region is CASSYGTGGFNEQFF. As DNA, the CDR3 is TGTGCCAGCAGCTACGGGACAGGGGGCTTTAATGAGCAGTTCTTC.

The V gene is TRBV11-2, the J gene TRBJ2-3; 10 positions match TRBD2. J was trimmed by 5 bases and V by 4 bases; bases with no gene match: 9. This CDR3 comprises 16 residues. Germline V gives CDR1 SGHAT, CDR2 FQNNGV. The CDR3 nucleotides are TGTGCCAGCAGCTCCGGGACTAGCGTGTTCGTAGATACGCAGTATTTT. Protein product: CASSSGTSVFVDTQYF. Combining the CDR3 with reference TRBV11-2 and TRBJ2-3 gives the whole variable domain EAGVAQSPRYKIIEKRQSVAFWCNPISGHATLYWYQQILGQGPKLLIQFQNNGVVDDSQLPKDRFSAERLKGVDSTLKIQPAKLEDSAVYLCASSSGTSVFVDTQYFGPGTRLTVL.

The chain has TRBV27 and TRBJ1-1; tentatively, D is TRBD1 (5 bases). Trimming took 6 bases from V and 3 from J, leaving 14 bases between them. CDR1 and CDR2 (germline): MNHEY, SMNVEV (reference sequence). This CDR3 has 14 residues. CDR3 bases: TGTGCCAGCAGACCGCCGACAGAATACACTGAAGCTTTCTTT. Translated, it gives CASRPPTEYTEAFF.

The genes are TRBV2 and TRBJ2-3, with a possible D match to TRBD1 (6 bases). V was clipped by 1 base and J by 2 bases, with 7 bases between them. The CDR3 sequence is 14 residues long. The germline V gene has CDR1 SNHLY and CDR2 FYNNEI. CDR3 bases: TGTGCCAGCAGTGAAGGGGGGCCCACAGATACGCAGTATTTT. Protein: CASSEGGPTDTQYF. Based on the CDR3 plus reference TRBV2 and TRBJ2-3, the full variable domain is EPEVTQTPSHQVTQMGQEVILRCVPISNHLYFYWYRQILGQKVEFLVSFYNNEISEKSEIFDDQFSVERPDGSNFTLKIRSTKLEDSAMYFCASSEGGPTDTQYFGPGTRLTVL.

V gene TRBV20-1 combines with J gene TRBJ2-1; the match to TRBD2 covers 14 bases. Germline CDR1 and CDR2: DFQATT and SNEGSKA (reference sequence). The V gene end was trimmed by 6 bases and the J gene end by 16 bases; junction bases not matched to a gene: 8. The CDR3 extends over 12 amino acids. The CDR3 DNA is TGCAGTGCGAGGACTAGCGGGAGGACGGGATTCTTC. Residues: CSARTSGRTGFF.

The chain has TRBV20-1 and TRBJ1-2, with a weak D call TRBD1 (5 bases). The CDR3 sequence is 14 residues long. The V gene's germline CDR1 is DFQATT and CDR2 SNEGSKA (reference sequence). Trimming stripped 5 bases from V and 4 bases from J, with 17 bases between. CDR3 amino acids: CSARRDGGGYGYTF. CDR3 in DNA: TGCAGTGCTCGCCGGGACGGCGGTGGCTATGGCTACACCTTC.